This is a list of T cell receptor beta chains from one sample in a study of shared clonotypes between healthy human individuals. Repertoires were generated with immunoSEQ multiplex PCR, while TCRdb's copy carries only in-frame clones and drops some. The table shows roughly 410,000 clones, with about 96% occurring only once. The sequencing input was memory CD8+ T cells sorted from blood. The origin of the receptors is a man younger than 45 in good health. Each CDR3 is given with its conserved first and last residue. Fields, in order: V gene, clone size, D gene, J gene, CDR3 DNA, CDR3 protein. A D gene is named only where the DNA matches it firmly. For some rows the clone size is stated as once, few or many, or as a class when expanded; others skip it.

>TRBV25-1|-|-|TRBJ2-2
TGTGCCAGCAGTGAGATGGGGGCCTTCGGCGGGGAGCTGTTTTTT
CASSEMGAFGGELFF
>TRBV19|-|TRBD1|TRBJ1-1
TGTGCCAGTAGTATTCAGGGGGGTCGACCGAGGACTGAAGCTTTCTTT
CASSIQGGRPRTEAFF
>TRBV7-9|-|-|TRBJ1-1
TGTGCCAGCGGGGGGGGCAGCATGAACACTGAAGCTTTCTTT
CASGGGSMNTEAFF
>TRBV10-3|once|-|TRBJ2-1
TGTGCCATCAAGGCCCAGGATGAGCAGTTCTTC
CAIKAQDEQFF
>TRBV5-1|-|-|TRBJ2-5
TGCGCCAGCAGCTTGGGGCCTACCGTTCAAGAGACCCAGTACTTC
CASSLGPTVQETQYF
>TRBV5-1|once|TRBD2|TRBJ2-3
TGCGCCAGCAGCTTGAATGAGCGGGAGGGCCCCCCAACAGATACGCAGTATTTT
CASSLNEREGPPTDTQYF
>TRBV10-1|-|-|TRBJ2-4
TGCGCCAGCAGTGTGTTCCTGGCAGGAGCCAAACTAGCCAAAAACATTCAGTACTTC
CASSVFLAGAKLAKNIQYF
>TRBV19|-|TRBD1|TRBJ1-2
TGTGCCAGTAGTACAGGGGGCCGGTATGGCTACACCTTC
CASSTGGRYGYTF
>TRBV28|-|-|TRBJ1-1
TGTGCCAGCAGTTTAGGAGGACAGATGAACACTGAAGCTTTCTTT
CASSLGGQMNTEAFF
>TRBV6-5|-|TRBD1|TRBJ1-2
TGTGCCAGCAGTCGGGAAAGGGGGCATGGCTACACCTTC
CASSRERGHGYTF
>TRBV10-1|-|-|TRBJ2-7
TGCGCCAGCAGAGGAGCGGAGAGAGGTTCCTACGAGCAGTACTTC
CASRGAERGSYEQYF
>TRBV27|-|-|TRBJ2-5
TGTGCCAGCAGTTTAGGGATGGGAGAGCGGGAGACCCAGTACTTC
CASSLGMGERETQYF
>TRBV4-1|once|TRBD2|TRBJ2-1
TGCGCCAGCAGCCAATTTCAAGGGACTAGCGGGAGAGCCTACAATGAGCAGTTCTTC
CASSQFQGTSGRAYNEQFF
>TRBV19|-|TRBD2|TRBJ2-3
TGTGCCAGTAGTACAAGGGGGGGAGGACTAGCGGACCTCACAGATACGCAGTATTTT
CASSTRGGGLADLTDTQYF
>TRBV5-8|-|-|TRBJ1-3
TGTGCCAGCAGCTTGTCGCATTTT
CASSLSHF
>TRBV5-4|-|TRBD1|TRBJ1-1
TGTGCCAGCAGCTTTCAGGGGGTCGTAACTGAAGCTTTCTTT
CASSFQGVVTEAFF
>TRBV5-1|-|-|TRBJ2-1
TGCGCCAGCAGCTTGACAGGGAATGAGCAGTTCTTC
CASSLTGNEQFF
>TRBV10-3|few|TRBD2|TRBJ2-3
TGTGCCATCAGTGAAGCGGGAGGCACAGATACGCAGTATTTT
CAISEAGGTDTQYF
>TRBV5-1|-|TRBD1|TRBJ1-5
TGCGCCAGCAGATCTGACAGGGGGGGCAATCAGCCCCAGCATTTT
CASRSDRGGNQPQHF
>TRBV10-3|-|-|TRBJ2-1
TGTGCCATCAGTAAGACTAGCTCCTACAATGAGCAGTTCTTC
CAISKTSSYNEQFF
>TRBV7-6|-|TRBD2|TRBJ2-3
TGTGCCAGCAGCCCCGATTTATCTTACGGCGGGAGAATAGATACGCAGTATTTT
CASSPDLSYGGRIDTQYF
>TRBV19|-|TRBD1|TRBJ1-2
TGTGCCAGTAGTATTCAAAGTGGACAGGGGAGCTATGGCTACACCTTC
CASSIQSGQGSYGYTF
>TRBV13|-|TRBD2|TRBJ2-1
TGTGCCAGCAGCTTAGCGGGGGGGAGGAATGAGCAGTTCTTC
CASSLAGGRNEQFF
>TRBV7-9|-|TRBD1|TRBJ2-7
TGTGCCAGCACCGGACAGGAACGGTCCTACGAGCAGTACTTC
CASTGQERSYEQYF
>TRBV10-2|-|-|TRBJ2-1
TGCGCCAGCAGTGAGTTCAGGTCCTACAATGAGCAGTTCTTC
CASSEFRSYNEQFF